This TCR beta chain was observed in a study of blood T cell repertoires in COVID-19. Germline V gene data show CDR1 as SQVTM and CDR2 as ANQGSEA. V was shortened by 3 bases and J by 4 bases, with 12 bases between the two germline ends. The CDR3 consists of 13 residues. TCRdb keeps only in-frame clones here, not all; method: immunoSEQ multiplex PCR. The sample contains some 350,000 clones, approximately 90% of which appear only once. The chain combines TRBV29-1 with TRBJ1-2; TRBD1 is a possible D gene (6 bases). The sequence was collected from a young woman who had recovered from COVID-19. The sample was peripheral blood. The CDR3 DNA reads TGCAGCGTTGATGGGGTCAGGGGCTATGGCTACACCTTC. Translating it yields CSVDGVRGYGYTF. The whole variable domain, remainder taken from reference TRBV29-1 and TRBJ1-2, is SAVISQKPSRDICQRGTSLTIQCQVDSQVTMMFWYRQQPGQSLTLIATANQGSEATYESGFVIDKFPISRPNLTFSTLTVSNMSPEDSSIYLCSVDGVRGYGYTFGSGTRLTVV.